The 27 T cell receptor beta chains given below trace back to one sample, sequenced in a study of blood T cells in healthy people across ages. Sample-barcoded 5' priming and a J-beta primer mix drove a second PCR of 7 to 11 cycles. Using its own MiXCR run on the 5' RACE reads, TCRdb lists one record per CDR3 protein. Among some 800,000 distinct CDR3 sequences listed, more than 20% were seen once. This sample also appeared in a second study, on T cells of mothers and their children.

Sequenced material: blood. Receptors were obtained from a boy younger than 18 in good health.

The chain recombines TRBV12-3 or TRBV12-4 with TRBJ2-7; TRBD1 aligns across 9 bases. V shed 2 bases, J shed 1 base, and the junction held 6 bases outside the gene matches. CDR3 length: 16 residues. CDR3 protein: CASSLSGTGMSYEQYF. Written as DNA, the CDR3 is TGTGCCAGCAGTTTATCCGGGACAGGGATGTCCTACGAGCAGTACTTC.

The chain recombines TRBV3-1 with TRBJ2-5; weak D call: TRBD2 (6 bases). Trimming cost V 4 bases and J 5 bases, with 17 bases left between them. This CDR3 contains 15 residues. CDR1 and CDR2 (germline): LGHDT, YNNKEL (reference sequence). CDR3 region: CASSRILALQETQYF. The CDR3 nucleotides read TGTGCCAGCAGCCGGATACTAGCTCTCCAGGAGACCCAGTACTTC.

V and J are TRBV7-2 and TRBJ2-5; 8 positions agree with TRBD1. Germline CDR1 SGHTA, CDR2 FQGNSA. This CDR3 has 13 residues. V gave up 4 bases and J gave up 5 bases; unmatched junction bases: 3. CDR3 protein: CASSWTGFETQYF. The CDR3 nucleotides are TGTGCCAGCAGCTGGACAGGGTTCGAGACCCAGTACTTC.

The chain links TRBV29-1 to TRBJ1-2, with no clear D. CDR3 length equals 13 residues. Looked up from germline, CDR1 is SQVTM and CDR2 is ANQGSEA. Trimming took off 6 bases at V and 4 bases at J, with 15 bases between the two ends. CDR3 in amino acids: CSVWEASGYGYTF. In nucleotides, the CDR3 is TGCAGCGTGTGGGAGGCTTCAGGCTATGGCTACACCTTC. Together with reference TRBV29-1 and TRBJ1-2, the CDR3 gives the full variable domain: SAVISQKPSRDICQRGTSLTIQCQVDSQVTMMFWYRQQPGQSLTLIATANQGSEATYESGFVIDKFPISRPNLTFSTLTVSNMSPEDSSIYLCSVWEASGYGYTFGSGTRLTVV.

This clonotype was seen a handful of times. The V and J genes are TRBV4-3 and TRBJ2-7, with TRBD1 identical over 7 bases. The CDR3 is made up of 15 amino acids. V shed 0 bases, J shed 2 bases, and the junction held 4 bases outside the gene matches. The V gene's germline CDR1 is LGHNA and CDR2 YSLEER. CDR3 nucleotides: TGCGCCAGCAGCCAAGACAGGGGGTTTGCCTACGAGCAGTACTTC. This gives the protein CASSQDRGFAYEQYF.

The chain recombines TRBV6-1 with TRBJ2-3, with D possibly being TRBD1 (6 bases). V gave up 6 bases and J gave up 1 base, with 17 bases separating them. CDR3 length equals 16 residues. Germline loops: CDR1 MNHNS, CDR2 SASEGT. CDR3 in amino acids: CASRDLSGTRTDTQYF. Here the CDR3 DNA reads TGTGCCAGCAGGGATCTCTCCGGGACACGCACAGATACGCAGTATTTT.

The V and J genes are TRBV29-1 and TRBJ2-3, with D possibly matching TRBD2 (5 bases). Germline CDR1 SQVTM, CDR2 ANQGSEA. V gave up 3 bases and J gave up 2 bases, with 9 bases separating them. The CDR3 length is 13 residues. CDR3: CSVDTGSTDTQYF. The CDR3 region has the DNA TGCAGCGTTGACACGGGGTCCACAGATACGCAGTATTTT.

This clonotype was seen a handful of times. The chain carries TRBV29-1 and TRBJ2-1; D is unclear. Germline V gives CDR1 SQVTM, CDR2 ANQGSEA. Trimming removed 3 bases from V and 5 bases from J, with 14 bases in between. This CDR3 spans 14 amino acids. The CDR3 sequence is CSVEGWAPHNEQFF. In DNA form, the CDR3 reads TGCAGCGTTGAGGGCTGGGCTCCCCACAATGAGCAGTTCTTC.

A few counts support this clonotype. This sequence joins TRBV3-1 and TRBJ2-5; 7 bases agree with TRBD1. Germline V gives CDR1 LGHDT, CDR2 YNNKEL (reference sequence). The CDR3 has 16 amino acids. V gave up 2 bases and J gave up 2 bases; unmatched junction bases: 8. CDR3 sequence reads: CASSQPPGTAQETQYF. The CDR3 nucleotides are TGTGCCAGCAGCCAACCCCCCGGGACAGCACAAGAGACCCAGTACTTC.

This clonotype was detected only a few times. The chain has TRBV6-6 and TRBJ1-5, with TRBD1 matching 8 bases. The J segment lost 4 bases and the V segment lost 7 bases, leaving 9 bases of the junction unmatched. This CDR3 has 15 amino acids. Germline V CDR1 and CDR2: MNHNY, SVGAGI (reference sequence). CDR3 in DNA: TGTGCCAGCACCTCCTCCGGGACAGGTAATCAGCCCCAGCATTTT. It is translated as CASTSSGTGNQPQHF.

This chain links TRBV4-1 with TRBJ2-6; weak D call: TRBD1 (5 bases). The CDR3 covers 16 residues. V was trimmed by 5 bases and J by 4 bases, leaving 15 bases between them. The germline V gene has CDR1 MGHRA and CDR2 YSYEKL. CDR3 nucleotides: TGCGCCAGCAGCATTATTCAGGGCCGAGGGGCCAACGTCCTGACTTTC. This encodes CASSIIQGRGANVLTF.

The CDR3 DNA sequence: TGTGCCAGCAGTAGACAGGGAACGGCTGAGACCCAGTACTTC. Residues: CASSRQGTAETQYF. The chain uses TRBV6-1 and TRBJ2-5; 7 bases agree with TRBD1. From germline, CDR1 is MNHNS and CDR2 SASEGT. The CDR3 runs to 14 residues. J was trimmed by 5 bases and V by 5 bases; bases with no gene match: 8.

This clonotype was observed a handful of times. This chain links TRBV20-1 with TRBJ2-1; either TRBD1 or TRBD2 may fit D (5 bases each). Trimming took off 3 bases at V and 4 bases at J, with 13 bases between the two ends. The germline V gene has CDR1 DFQATT and CDR2 SNEGSKA (reference sequence). CDR3 length: 14 residues. DNA of the CDR3: TGCAGTGCTAGCGAAGGGACGGATTACAATGAGCAGTTCTTC. Its protein product is CSASEGTDYNEQFF.

CDR3 sequence reads: CATSRDVAGETQYF. DNA of the CDR3: TGTGCCACCAGCAGAGATGTAGCGGGAGAGACCCAGTACTTC. The chain joins TRBV15 to TRBJ2-5; TRBD2 agrees at 7 bases. The ends lost 0 bases at V and 4 bases at J; junction bases unmatched: 2. Germline CDR1 LNHNV, CDR2 YYDKDF (reference sequence). This CDR3 spans 14 amino acids.

This clonotype was counted between two and nine times. The rearrangement uses TRBV27 and TRBJ2-2; 13 bases align to TRBD2. V dropped 5 bases and J dropped 1; count of bases not matched to a gene: 10. The CDR3 is made up of 19 amino acids. Germline lookup yields CDR1 MNHEY and CDR2 SMNVEV (reference sequence). Here the CDR3 reads CASSPGTSGVLGNTGELFF. CDR3 coding DNA: TGTGCCAGCAGTCCAGGGACTAGCGGGGTACTAGGGAACACCGGGGAGCTGTTTTTT.

In its sample, this clonotype was seen a few times. The genes are TRBV28 and TRBJ1-1; possibly TRBD1 for D (5 bases). This CDR3 comprises 11 residues. V gave up 5 bases and J gave up 8 bases, with 9 bases separating them. CDR1 MDHEN and CDR2 SYDVKM come from the germline V gene. The CDR3 loop is CASSNRYEAFF. As DNA, the CDR3 is TGTGCCAGCAGTAACAGGTACGAAGCTTTCTTT.

V and J are TRBV5-1 and TRBJ2-1, with 7 bases aligning to TRBD2. CDR1 is SGHRS and CDR2 is YFSETQ in the germline V gene. V lost 4 bases, J lost 2 bases, and 12 bases stayed unmatched. The length of the CDR3 is 17 residues. The CDR3: CASSRPREASTYNEQFF. As DNA, the CDR3 is TGCGCCAGCAGCCGGCCCCGGGAGGCCTCTACCTACAATGAGCAGTTCTTC.

In its sample, this clonotype was seen a few times. This chain joins TRBV6-5 and TRBJ1-2, with D unresolved. There are 15 residues in the CDR3. The germline V and J ends were trimmed by 5 bases and 7 bases, with 20 bases remaining between them. Germline V gene sequence: CDR1 MNHEY, CDR2 SVGAGI. CDR3 coding DNA: TGTGCCAGCAGTGTTGGCGGCGCGTCTAAGAGTGGCTACACCTTC. Translated, it gives CASSVGGASKSGYTF.

The V and J genes are TRBV7-8 and TRBJ2-5; TRBD1 aligns across 9 bases. With the DNA end fitting TRBJ2-7 better, the J assignment may be wrong. The CDR3 sequence is 15 residues long. The germline gives CDR1 SGHVS, CDR2 FQNEAQ. Here the CDR3 reads CASSPYGTGPYEQYF. CDR3 nucleotides: TGTGCCAGCAGCCCATACGGGACAGGGCCCTACGAGCAGTACTTC.

This clonotype turned up a few times. The V and J genes are TRBV28 and TRBJ2-1; 13 positions agree with TRBD2. J lost 11 bases, V lost 6 bases, and 10 bases had no gene match. CDR3 size: 15 residues. The germline CDR1 and CDR2 sequences are MDHEN and SYDVKM. Written as DNA, the CDR3 is TGTGCCAGCAGACAACAAGGACTAGCGGGGGTTCAGCAGTTCTTC. It yields the protein CASRQQGLAGVQQFF.

The chain has TRBV5-6 and TRBJ2-1; 7 bases fit TRBD2. This CDR3 contains 15 residues. V was clipped by 3 bases and J by 3 bases; unmatched bases: 6. Germline V gene lookup returns CDR1 SGHDT and CDR2 YYEEEE. The CDR3 coding sequence is TGTGCCAGCAGCTCAGGACTAGAGAACTACAATGAGCAGTTCTTC. As protein: CASSSGLENYNEQFF.

As regards this clonotype: Since the CDR3 does not end with the conserved phenylalanine or tryptophan, this likely comes from a read error. The rearrangement links TRBV10-3 to TRBJ1-1; D is unresolved. V lost 0 bases and J lost 3, with 8 bases in between. Germline V CDR1 and CDR2: ENHRY, SYGVKD. The CDR3 has 14 amino acids. The CDR3 spells CAISESGEDTEAFL. The CDR3 region has the DNA TGTGCCATCAGTGAGTCTGGGGAGGACACTGAAGCTTTCCTT.

The CDR3 spells CASSQGWVQETQYF. The DNA of the CDR3 is TGTGCCAGCAGCCAGGGTTGGGTCCAAGAGACCCAGTACTTC. This rearrangement joins TRBV6-4 to TRBJ2-5; possibly TRBD1 for D (5 bases). V lost 6 bases to trimming and J lost 1 base, with 12 bases between them. This CDR3 region has 14 residues. In germline, CDR1 is MRHNA, CDR2 SNTAGT.

A few counts support this clonotype. The chain employs TRBV27 and TRBJ2-5; D is unresolved. The CDR3 consists of 14 residues. The V gene's germline CDR1 is MNHEY and CDR2 SMNVEV (reference sequence). Trimming took off 6 bases at V and 2 bases at J, with 13 bases between the two ends. In DNA, the CDR3 is TGTGCCAGCAGCCTCCGGGTGGATCAAGAGACCCAGTACTTC. Protein product: CASSLRVDQETQYF.

The gene calls are TRBV20-1 and TRBJ2-3, with 7 bases lining up with TRBD2. V trimming: 4 bases; J trimming: 6 bases; junction bases outside the gene matches: 16. CDR1 is DFQATT, CDR2 SNEGSKA, per germline (reference sequence). CDR3 length: 16 residues. In DNA, the CDR3 is TGCAGTGCTACCCCCGTCGCGGGAGACGTTTTGGATACGCAGTATTTT. Its translation is CSATPVAGDVLDTQYF.

This clonotype was seen a few times. This chain links TRBV7-9 with TRBJ2-4; D tentatively reads TRBD1 or TRBD2 (5 bases each). The CDR3 totals 13 residues. V was pared by 5 bases and J by 11 bases, with 16 bases between. Germline assignment: CDR1 SEHNR and CDR2 FQNEAQ (reference sequence). CDR3 protein: CASSSWDGRFQYF. For the CDR3, the DNA is TGTGCCAGCAGCAGTTGGGACGGACGATTTCAGTACTTC.

This chain connects TRBV29-1 to TRBJ2-3, with 9 nucleotides matching TRBD1. CDR1 and CDR2 from the germline V gene are SQVTM and ANQGSEA. J gave up 2 bases and V 6 bases, and 9 bases lay outside the gene matches. The CDR3 is made up of 15 amino acids. CDR3 in amino acids: CSVAGQGRFTDTQYF. CDR3 nucleotide sequence: TGCAGCGTGGCAGGACAGGGGAGATTCACAGATACGCAGTATTTT.